Listed below are T cell receptor beta chains from one sample, sequenced in a study of cytomegalovirus exposure and HLA in healthy donors. Sequencing was performed with immunoSEQ multiplex PCR; in TCRdb, only in-frame clones are kept and a portion is missing. This sample carries about 140,000 clones, around 80% of them seen once, and the ten largest clones take 3.3%. Sequencing input: PBMCs. These receptors originate from a man between 40 and 49 years old in good health and CMV-seronegative. Each CDR3 is given with its conserved first and last residue. The D gene is left open where the match is weak. The size field is filled for only some rows; it gives once, few, many or a size class.

v_call	d_call	j_call	clone_size	cdr3_nt	cdr3_aa
TRBV27	.	TRBJ2-7	.	TGTGCCAGCAGGCGCCCCGACAGCTCCTACGAGCAGTACTTC	CASRRPDSSYEQYF
TRBV7-3	TRBD2	TRBJ2-3	.	TGTGCCAGCGGTCACGCGGGGGGTTTGGCAGATACGCAGTATTTT	CASGHAGGLADTQYF
TRBV5-4	TRBD1	TRBJ2-7	.	TGTGCCAGCGGGGGACAGTCCTCCTACGAGCAGTACTTC	CASGGQSSYEQYF
TRBV10-2	TRBD1	TRBJ1-6	.	TGCGCCAGCAGTGAGAGGGTCCCCGTAGGGGGACAGAATTCACCCCTCCACTTT	CASSERVPVGGQNSPLHF
TRBV5-1	TRBD1	TRBJ2-3	.	TGCGCCAGCACCAGGCAACAGGGGGCGAGGGATACGCAGTATTTT	CASTRQQGARDTQYF
TRBV7-7	.	TRBJ1-3	.	TGTGCCAGCAGCCCAGAGCGGGGAAACACCATATATTTT	CASSPERGNTIYF
TRBV12-5	TRBD1	TRBJ2-1	.	TGTGCTAGTGGTATCTCACAGGGGGCGGACAATGAGCAGTTCTTC	CASGISQGADNEQFF
TRBV2	.	TRBJ1-2	.	TGTGCCAGCACCTCCCCAGGGCTCGACTATGGCTACACCTTC	CASTSPGLDYGYTF
TRBV4-3	TRBD2	TRBJ2-5	.	TGCGCCAGCAGCCAAGATATCGGTAGCGGGGGGGCGGTTTTCGAGACCCAGTACTTC	CASSQDIGSGGAVFETQYF
TRBV28	TRBD1	TRBJ1-5	.	TGTGCCAGCAGTTTAATTGATTTAGGACAGGGCCAGGGTCAGCCCCAGCATTTT	CASSLIDLGQGQGQPQHF
TRBV19	TRBD1	TRBJ1-1	once	TGTGCCACCTCAGGGGGCACTGAAGCTTTCTTT	CATSGGTEAFF
TRBV25-1	TRBD1	TRBJ1-3	once	TGTGCCAGCAGTAACCTCGGACAGGGGGAAAACACCATATATTTT	CASSNLGQGENTIYF
TRBV5-6	.	TRBJ2-1	few	TGTGCCAGCAGCTTCAGCCCAGGGCAGGACAATGAGCAGTTCTTC	CASSFSPGQDNEQFF
TRBV19	TRBD1	TRBJ2-3	.	TGTGCCAGTAGTTCGGGACAGGGGACAGATACGCAGTATTTT	CASSSGQGTDTQYF
TRBV6-6	TRBD1	TRBJ1-1	few	TGTGCCAGCGGGGACAGTGAAGCTTTCTTT	CASGDSEAFF
TRBV6-5	.	TRBJ2-6	.	TGTGCCAGCAGTCGGAGCTCTGGGGCCAACGTCCTGACTTTC	CASSRSSGANVLTF
TRBV7-2	.	TRBJ2-2	.	TGTGCCAGCAGCTTAGCGCGGGGTCCCGGGGAGCTGTTTTTT	CASSLARGPGELFF
TRBV30	.	TRBJ1-5	.	TGTGCCTGGACCCCCGGGGCGGGGGCTCAGCCCCAGCATTTT	CAWTPGAGAQPQHF
TRBV11-2	TRBD1	TRBJ2-1	once	TGTGCCAGCAGCCTTAACGACAGGGTCTCCTACAATGAGCAGTTCTTC	CASSLNDRVSYNEQFF
TRBV11-2	.	TRBJ2-7	.	TGTGCCAGCAGCCACCCGTTGGGGGGAAGCTACGAGCAGTACTTC	CASSHPLGGSYEQYF
TRBV29-1	TRBD1	TRBJ1-5	few	TGCAGCGTGTCGACAGGGGATTCTAGCAATCAGCCCCAGCATTTT	CSVSTGDSSNQPQHF
TRBV11-1	TRBD2	TRBJ2-5	.	TGTGCCAGCAGCTTGGGGACTAGCGAGACCCAGTACTTC	CASSLGTSETQYF
TRBV6-5	TRBD1	TRBJ2-5	.	TGTGCCAGCAGTCGCCGGGACAGCCTGTTTGAGACCCAGTACTTC	CASSRRDSLFETQYF
TRBV5-1	TRBD1	TRBJ2-7	.	TGCGCCAGCAGCTTACTGGACAGGTCTTACGAGCAGTACTTC	CASSLLDRSYEQYF
TRBV2	TRBD1	TRBJ1-5	.	TGTGCCAGCACAGGGGGGACAGGGGCCTTCAATCAGCCCCAGCATTTT	CASTGGTGAFNQPQHF
TRBV7-8	.	TRBJ1-5	.	TGTGCCAGCAGCTTAGAGGCAGGCCAGCCCCAGCATTTT	CASSLEAGQPQHF
TRBV6-5	.	TRBJ1-3	.	TGTGCCAGCACCAATCAGGGAAACACCATATATTTT	CASTNQGNTIYF
TRBV7-8	TRBD1	TRBJ2-7	.	TGTGCCAGCAGCGTTACAGGGGGCGCCTACGAGCAGTACTTC	CASSVTGGAYEQYF
TRBV5-1	.	TRBJ1-1	.	TGCGCCAGCAGCTCCCTGGCAATCCAGGGCACTGAAGCTTTCTTT	CASSSLAIQGTEAFF
TRBV6-5	.	TRBJ2-6	.	TGTGCCAGCAGTTACTCCTCCTCTGGGGCCAACGTCCTGACTTTC	CASSYSSSGANVLTF
TRBV6-5	.	TRBJ2-2	.	TGTGCCAGCAGAACAGGGTTCGCGAACACCGGGGAGCTGTTTTTT	CASRTGFANTGELFF
TRBV4-1	.	TRBJ1-2	.	TGCGCCAGCAGCCAACCGGGAGCCCAAACCTATGGCTACACCTTC	CASSQPGAQTYGYTF
TRBV28	TRBD1	TRBJ1-1	.	TGTGCCAGCAGCAGTCCCGGACAGGGGGCGAGGGCTGAAGCTTTCTTT	CASSSPGQGARAEAFF
TRBV4-3	TRBD2	TRBJ2-7	.	TGCGCCAGCAGCCAAGATAGCCGCCGGGGGGAGGAGGTGGACGAGCAGTACTTC	CASSQDSRRGEEVDEQYF
TRBV19	.	TRBJ1-4	.	TGTGCCAGTAGTACAGACATTGCAACTAATGAAAAACTGTTTTTT	CASSTDIATNEKLFF
TRBV2	TRBD1	TRBJ1-1	few	TGTGCCAGCACCACGGGACAGGGTACTGAAGCTTTCTTT	CASTTGQGTEAFF
TRBV10-3	TRBD1	TRBJ2-3	.	TGTGCCATCAGTGGGGGACAGGGAGGAACAGATACGCAGTATTTT	CAISGGQGGTDTQYF
TRBV5-1	.	TRBJ2-3	.	TGCGCCAGCAGCCCCAGGGGGACTGGGGGGAGCACAGATACGCAGTATTTT	CASSPRGTGGSTDTQYF
TRBV5-4	TRBD1	TRBJ1-4	few	TGTGCCAGCAGCTTGATGACAGGGGTTCATGAAAAACTGTTTTTT	CASSLMTGVHEKLFF
TRBV7-3	.	TRBJ2-1	.	TGTGCCAGCAGCTTAACAGGGGGGGTGGGCACATACAATGAGCAGTTCTTC	CASSLTGGVGTYNEQFF
TRBV6-5	.	TRBJ2-2	few	TGTGCCAGCAGTTCGGACAGGAACACCGGGGAGCTGTTTTTT	CASSSDRNTGELFF
TRBV9	TRBD1	TRBJ1-1	few	TGTGCCAGCTCAGGGGGACCAAACACTGAAGCTTTCTTT	CASSGGPNTEAFF
TRBV29-1	.	TRBJ2-5	.	TGCAGCGTTGTGGGCCGAGAAGAGACCCAGTACTTC	CSVVGREETQYF
TRBV10-3	TRBD1	TRBJ2-5	once	TGTGCCATCCGGGACAGGGGGGTAGAGACCCAGTACTTC	CAIRDRGVETQYF
TRBV29-1	.	TRBJ1-1	few	TGCAGCGTTCGGGGGTGGGCCCTGAACACTGAAGCTTTCTTT	CSVRGWALNTEAFF
TRBV2	TRBD1	TRBJ2-7	few	TGTGCCAGCAACAGGGGGAACTCCTACGAGCAGTACTTC	CASNRGNSYEQYF
TRBV5-6	.	TRBJ2-1	.	TGTGCCAGCAGCTTGCCCGGAGTGAGGGGGGGGTTCTTC	CASSLPGVRGGFF
TRBV5-1	TRBD2	TRBJ2-7	.	TGCGCCAGCAGCTTGGCGGCTAGCGGGAGACGCTCCTACGAGCAGTACTTC	CASSLAASGRRSYEQYF